The clone carrying this TCR beta chain has more than one count but fewer than ten. Its antigen remains unknown. Produced via immunoSEQ multiplex PCR; TCRdb's table is partial and in-frame only. The data contain about 9,600 clones, 66% of them singletons. The sample is drawn from a study of neoadjuvant anti-PD-1 for oral cavity cancer. Study as a whole: Around day 43, patients without progression received a fourth nivolumab dose before surgery.

Time point given: after neoadjuvant nivolumab, at surgical resection. PBMCs were not maintained or expanded in culture before analysis. V lost 7 bases and J lost 8, with 16 bases in between. Looked up from germline, CDR1 is SGDLS and CDR2 is YYNGEE. CDR3 length equals 14 residues. Points from the study as a whole: Post-nivolumab, blood T cell clonality was significantly elevated in non-responders.

The sequence was collected from a person aged 35-79 years with oral cavity squamous cell carcinoma. This specimen was PBMCs, taken after nivolumab (anti-PD-1) treatment. The chain joins TRBV9 to TRBJ1-6; D gene ambiguous. The DNA of the CDR3 is TGTGCCAGCTCAAATGGTGGTTTCGATTCACCCCTCCACTTT. As protein: CASSNGGFDSPLHF.